This T cell receptor beta chain was retrieved from a study of cytomegalovirus exposure and HLA in healthy donors. The donors formed part of the roughly 120-subject validation cohort, distinct from the roughly 700-subject first cohort. Assay used: immunoSEQ multiplex PCR; TCRdb lists only in-frame clones, some missing. The sample lists about 180,000 clones, just under 90% seen once, with roughly 1.5% in the top ten. CDR3 size: 15 residues. The germline V gene has CDR1 MNHNS and CDR2 SASEGT. V was trimmed by 2 bases and J by 3 bases, leaving 14 bases between them. This TCR derives from a woman under 40 in good health and CMV-seronegative. The sequenced sample was PBMCs. The genes are TRBV6-1 and TRBJ2-7, with D possibly matching TRBD1 (5 bases). This CDR3 is CASSEFDSPNYEQYF. The CDR3 nucleotides read TGTGCCAGCAGTGAATTCGACAGTCCAAACTACGAGCAGTACTTC.